This T cell receptor (beta chain) was sequenced during a study of a mutant IDH1 vaccine in newly diagnosed glioma. Background on the study: Patients received vaccination from 4-6 weeks after radiotherapy alone, or with temozolomide cycles. Earlier treatment was radiotherapy, temozolomide, or both, with most getting both.

Germline V gives CDR1 MDHEN, CDR2 SYDVKM. The V end was cut by 6 bases, the J end by 3 bases, with 23 bases between. The CDR3 loop spans 18 amino acids. As regards this clone: Its target is not known.

Sequencing was performed with immunoSEQ multiplex PCR; in TCRdb, only in-frame clones are kept and a portion is missing. Here the sample spans about 50,000 clones, 70% to 85% being singletons. Time point: week 47, end of study. Doses consisted of 300 ug of mutant IDH1 20-mer peptide each, paired with topical imiquimod. This chain links TRBV28 with TRBJ1-4; no clear D. The clonotype comes from a middle-aged woman with glioma. Some clones in this sample may be carry-over from other donors' samples. The specimen was PBMCs, collected from a glioma patient whose treatment included an IDH1 peptide vaccine. The CDR3, as DNA: TGTGCCAGCAGATACCTGGGTAACGTCCCGGCCCCTAATGAAAAACTGTTTTTT. Its translation: CASRYLGNVPAPNEKLFF.